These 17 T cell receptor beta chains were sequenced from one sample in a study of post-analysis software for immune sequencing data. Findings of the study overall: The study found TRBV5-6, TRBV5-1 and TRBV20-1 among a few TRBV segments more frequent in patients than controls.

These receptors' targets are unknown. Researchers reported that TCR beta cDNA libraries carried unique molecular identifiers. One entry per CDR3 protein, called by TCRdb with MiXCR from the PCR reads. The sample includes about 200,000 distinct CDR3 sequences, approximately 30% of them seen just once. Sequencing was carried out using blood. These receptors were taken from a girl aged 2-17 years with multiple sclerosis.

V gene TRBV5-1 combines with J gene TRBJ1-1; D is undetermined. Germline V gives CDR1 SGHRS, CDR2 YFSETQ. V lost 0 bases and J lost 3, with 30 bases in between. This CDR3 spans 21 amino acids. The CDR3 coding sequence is TGCGCCAGCAGCTTGGAACGGACTTTCTCGGCTATGCGGAACCCGGACACTGAAGCTTTCTTT. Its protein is CASSLERTFSAMRNPDTEAFF. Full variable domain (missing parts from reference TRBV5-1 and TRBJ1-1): KAGVTQTPRYLIKTRGQQVTLSCSPISGHRSVSWYQQTPGQGLQFLFEYFSETQRNKGNFPGRFSGRQFSNSRSEMNVSTLELGDSALYLCASSLERTFSAMRNPDTEAFFGQGTRLTVV.

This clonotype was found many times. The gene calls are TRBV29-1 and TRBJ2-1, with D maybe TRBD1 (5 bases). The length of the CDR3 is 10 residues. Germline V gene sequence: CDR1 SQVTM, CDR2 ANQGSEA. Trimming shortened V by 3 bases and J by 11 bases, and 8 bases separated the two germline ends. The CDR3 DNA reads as TGCAGCGTTGAGGCAGGGAAGCAGTTCTTC. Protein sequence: CSVEAGKQFF.

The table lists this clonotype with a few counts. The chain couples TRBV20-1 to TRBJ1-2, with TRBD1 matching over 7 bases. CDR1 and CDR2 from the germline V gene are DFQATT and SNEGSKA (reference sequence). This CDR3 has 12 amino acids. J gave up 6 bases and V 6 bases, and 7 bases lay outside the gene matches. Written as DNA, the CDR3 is TGCAGTGCAGGAGGGGGCGCGGATGGCTACACCTTC. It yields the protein CSAGGGADGYTF.

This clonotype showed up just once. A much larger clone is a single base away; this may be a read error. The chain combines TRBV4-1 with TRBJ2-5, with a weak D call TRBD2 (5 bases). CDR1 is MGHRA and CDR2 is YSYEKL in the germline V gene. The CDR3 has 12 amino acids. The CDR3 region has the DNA TGCGTCAGCAGCATACGTGATGGGGAGCAGTACTTC. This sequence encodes CVSSIRDGEQYF.

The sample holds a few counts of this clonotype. In DNA form, the CDR3 reads TGTGCCAGCAGCCAAGGCGCCGGGACAACTTACAATGAGCAGTTCTTC. Its protein is CASSQGAGTTYNEQFF. The V and J genes are TRBV14 and TRBJ2-1; TRBD1 might be the D (6 bases). The V end lost 1 base, the J end lost 4 bases, and 14 bases lay between the germline ends. The CDR3 is made up of 16 amino acids. Germline CDR1 reads SGHDN; CDR2 reads FVKESK.

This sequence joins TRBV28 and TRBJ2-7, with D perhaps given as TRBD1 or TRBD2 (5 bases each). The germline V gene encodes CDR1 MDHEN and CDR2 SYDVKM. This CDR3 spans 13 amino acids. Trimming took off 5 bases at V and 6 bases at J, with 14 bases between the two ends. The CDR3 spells CASSRDGPAEQYF. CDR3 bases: TGTGCCAGCAGTCGGGACGGACCGGCCGAGCAGTACTTC. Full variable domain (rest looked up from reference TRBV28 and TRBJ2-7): DVKVTQSSRYLVKRTGEKVFLECVQDMDHENMFWYRQDPGLGLRLIYFSYDVKMKEKGDIPEGYSVSREKKERFSLILESASTNQTSMYLCASSRDGPAEQYFGPGTRLTVT.

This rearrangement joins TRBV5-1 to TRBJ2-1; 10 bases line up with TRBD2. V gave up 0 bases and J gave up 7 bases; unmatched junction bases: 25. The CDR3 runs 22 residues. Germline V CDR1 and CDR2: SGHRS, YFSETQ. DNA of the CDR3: TGCGCCAGCAGCTTGGCCAGGGGCTATCAAGGGCTAGCGGGAGATTTCGGTAATGAGCAGTTCTTC. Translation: CASSLARGYQGLAGDFGNEQFF.

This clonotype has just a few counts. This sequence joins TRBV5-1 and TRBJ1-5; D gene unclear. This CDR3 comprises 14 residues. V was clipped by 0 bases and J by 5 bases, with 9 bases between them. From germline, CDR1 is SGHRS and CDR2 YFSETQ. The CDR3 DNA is TGCGCCAGCAGCTTGGGTGACACCCATCAGCCCCAGCATTTT. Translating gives CASSLGDTHQPQHF.

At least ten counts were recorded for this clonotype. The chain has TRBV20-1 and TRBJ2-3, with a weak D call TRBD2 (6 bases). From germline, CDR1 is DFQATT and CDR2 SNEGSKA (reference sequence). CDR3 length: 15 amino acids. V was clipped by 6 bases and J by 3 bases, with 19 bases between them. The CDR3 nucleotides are TGCAGTGCCGGGACTCCTCCCGGGGAGACAGATACGCAGTATTTT. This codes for CSAGTPPGETDTQYF.

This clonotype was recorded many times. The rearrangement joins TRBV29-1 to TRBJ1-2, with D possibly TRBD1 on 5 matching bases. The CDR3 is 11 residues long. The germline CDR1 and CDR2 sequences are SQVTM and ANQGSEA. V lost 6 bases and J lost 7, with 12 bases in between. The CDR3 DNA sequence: TGCAGCGTCCCACCAGGGCCTGGCTACACCTTC. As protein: CSVPPGPGYTF.

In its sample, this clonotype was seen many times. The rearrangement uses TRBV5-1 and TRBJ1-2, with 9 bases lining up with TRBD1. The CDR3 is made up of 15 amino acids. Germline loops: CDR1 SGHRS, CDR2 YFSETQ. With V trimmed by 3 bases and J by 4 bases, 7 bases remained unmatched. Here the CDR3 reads CASSSPGQGVYGYTF. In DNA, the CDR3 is TGCGCCAGCAGCTCACCGGGACAGGGCGTCTATGGCTACACCTTC. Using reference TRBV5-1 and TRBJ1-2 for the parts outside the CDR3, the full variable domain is KAGVTQTPRYLIKTRGQQVTLSCSPISGHRSVSWYQQTPGQGLQFLFEYFSETQRNKGNFPGRFSGRQFSNSRSEMNVSTLELGDSALYLCASSSPGQGVYGYTFGSGTRLTVV.

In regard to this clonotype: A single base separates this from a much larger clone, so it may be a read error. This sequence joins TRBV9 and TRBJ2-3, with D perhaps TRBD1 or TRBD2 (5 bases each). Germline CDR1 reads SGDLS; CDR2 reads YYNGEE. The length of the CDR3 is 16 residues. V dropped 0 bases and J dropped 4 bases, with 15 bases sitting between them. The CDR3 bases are TGTGCCAGCAGCGTAGAAACAGGCCATAGCGCAGATACGCAGTATTTT. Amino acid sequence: CASSVETGHSADTQYF. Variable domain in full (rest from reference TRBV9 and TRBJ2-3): DSGVTQTPKHLITATGQRVTLRCSPRSGDLSVYWYQQSLDQGLQFLIQYYNGEERAKGNILERFSAQQFPDLHSELNLSSLELGDSALYFCASSVETGHSADTQYFGPGTRLTVL.

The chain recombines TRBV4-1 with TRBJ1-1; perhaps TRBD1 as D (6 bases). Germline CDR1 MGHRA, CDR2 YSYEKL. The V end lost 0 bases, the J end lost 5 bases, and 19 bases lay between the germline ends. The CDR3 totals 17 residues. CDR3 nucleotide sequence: TGCGCCAGCAGCCAAGAAAGGTTGTCGGGGGGCTGGACTGAAGCTTTCTTT. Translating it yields CASSQERLSGGWTEAFF.

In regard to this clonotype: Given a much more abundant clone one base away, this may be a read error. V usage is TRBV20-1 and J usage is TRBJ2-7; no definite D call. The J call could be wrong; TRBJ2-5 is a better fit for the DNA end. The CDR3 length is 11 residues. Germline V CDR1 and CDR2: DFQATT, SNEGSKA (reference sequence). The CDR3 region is CSAAPTGTQYF. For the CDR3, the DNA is TGCAGTGCCGCCCCCACCGGGACCCAGTACTTC.

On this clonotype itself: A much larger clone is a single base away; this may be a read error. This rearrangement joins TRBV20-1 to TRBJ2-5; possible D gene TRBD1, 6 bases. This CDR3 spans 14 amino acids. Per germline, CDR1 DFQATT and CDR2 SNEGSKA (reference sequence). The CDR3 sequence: CSARVDSYQEAQYF. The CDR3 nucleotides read TGCAGTGCTAGAGTGGACAGCTACCAAGAGGCCCAGTACTTC.

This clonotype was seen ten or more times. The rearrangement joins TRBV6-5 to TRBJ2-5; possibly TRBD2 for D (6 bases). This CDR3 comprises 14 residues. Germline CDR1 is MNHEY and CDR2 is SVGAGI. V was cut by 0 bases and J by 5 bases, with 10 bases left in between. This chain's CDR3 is CASSYSRAGETQYF. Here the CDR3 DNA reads TGTGCCAGCAGTTACTCGAGGGCGGGGGAGACCCAGTACTTC.

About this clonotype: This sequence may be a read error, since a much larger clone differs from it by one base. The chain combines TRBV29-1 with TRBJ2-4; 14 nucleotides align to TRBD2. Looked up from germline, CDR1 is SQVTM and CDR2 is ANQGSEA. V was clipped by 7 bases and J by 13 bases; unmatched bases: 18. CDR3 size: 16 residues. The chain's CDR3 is CSAQTSGRAYRNEQYF. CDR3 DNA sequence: TGCAGCGCCCAGACTAGCGGGAGGGCCTATAGGAATGAGCAGTACTTC.